The rows below give T cell receptor beta chains drawn from one sample of a study of T cells expressing NK-cell markers. TCRdb derives one entry per CDR3 protein from the 5' RACE reads, leaving out DNA. This repertoire includes about 260,000 distinct CDR3 sequences. The specimen sequenced was blood T cells: a sorted CD56 or NKG2C T cell subset, CD4+ or CD8+ T cells, or bulk PBMC T cells (not recorded which). The receptors come from a woman between 18 and 75 years old in good health. The CDR3 runs from the conserved cysteine through the conserved F or W.

v_gene: TRBV30; j_gene: TRBJ1-1; CDR3aa: CAWSPRTEGNTEAFF
v_gene: TRBV7-2; j_gene: TRBJ1-6; CDR3aa: CASSPGLYNSPLHF
v_gene: TRBV12-3/TRBV12-4; j_gene: TRBJ2-1; CDR3aa: CASSLLAGVGNEQFF
v_gene: TRBV4-1; j_gene: TRBJ2-5; CDR3aa: CASSQDRAGPQETQYF
v_gene: TRBV20-1; j_gene: TRBJ2-2; CDR3aa: CSARDRTGTGELFF
v_gene: TRBV11-2; j_gene: TRBJ2-1; CDR3aa: CASSLEGSWERTPYNEQFF
v_gene: TRBV3-1; j_gene: TRBJ2-5; CDR3aa: CASSQGRLPKETQYF
v_gene: TRBV3-1; j_gene: TRBJ1-1; CDR3aa: CASSPLSYTEAFF
v_gene: TRBV5-6; j_gene: TRBJ2-1; CDR3aa: CASSWAYNEQFF
v_gene: TRBV7-9; j_gene: TRBJ1-4; CDR3aa: CASSLAAAPNEKLFF
v_gene: TRBV29-1; j_gene: TRBJ2-2; CDR3aa: CSVELVRAPGNTGELFF
v_gene: TRBV20-1; j_gene: TRBJ2-4; CDR3aa: CSARDSGRKNIQYF
v_gene: TRBV20-1; j_gene: TRBJ1-5; CDR3aa: CSASYRGRNQPQHF
v_gene: TRBV10-3; j_gene: TRBJ2-5; CDR3aa: CAISGAGETQYF
v_gene: TRBV2; j_gene: TRBJ1-5; CDR3aa: CASSFDSLGQPQHF
v_gene: TRBV23-1; j_gene: TRBJ2-4; CDR3aa: CASSLHPPPGDRVKNIQYF
v_gene: TRBV28; j_gene: TRBJ2-4; CDR3aa: CASSLLALGENIQYF
v_gene: TRBV4-3; j_gene: TRBJ1-1; CDR3aa: CASSQAGTVNTEAFF
v_gene: TRBV14; j_gene: TRBJ1-2; CDR3aa: CASSQEVRWLPYGYTF
v_gene: TRBV18; j_gene: TRBJ1-5; CDR3aa: CASSATGGKGNQPQHF
v_gene: TRBV18; j_gene: TRBJ2-5; CDR3aa: CASSPRQETQYF
v_gene: TRBV20-1; j_gene: TRBJ2-2; CDR3aa: CSARGRDRAITGELFF
v_gene: TRBV28; j_gene: TRBJ2-7; CDR3aa: CASGRGDFPYEQYF
v_gene: TRBV20-1; j_gene: TRBJ1-5; CDR3aa: CSASGQVNQPQHF
v_gene: TRBV10-3; j_gene: TRBJ1-1; CDR3aa: CAIRDLTGGNTEAFF
v_gene: TRBV28; j_gene: TRBJ2-2; CDR3aa: CASTDFNTGELFF
v_gene: TRBV5-4; j_gene: TRBJ2-3; CDR3aa: CASSLESWGTQYF
v_gene: TRBV5-1; j_gene: TRBJ1-2; CDR3aa: CASTPGGLANYGYTF
v_gene: TRBV6-1; j_gene: TRBJ2-1; CDR3aa: CASRGLAEQFF
v_gene: TRBV4-3; j_gene: TRBJ1-6; CDR3aa: CASRLTGGQGSPLHF
v_gene: TRBV12-3/TRBV12-4; j_gene: TRBJ2-7; CDR3aa: CASKARGPYEQYF
v_gene: TRBV5-1; j_gene: TRBJ2-4; CDR3aa: CASSPRDRTAKNIQYF
v_gene: TRBV29-1; j_gene: TRBJ2-7; CDR3aa: CSVVGGNYEQYF
v_gene: TRBV7-2; j_gene: TRBJ1-2; CDR3aa: CASSLEGAGYGYTF
v_gene: TRBV29-1; j_gene: TRBJ2-7; CDR3aa: CSVGNLAGGSYEQYF
v_gene: TRBV9; j_gene: TRBJ1-1; CDR3aa: CASSLQGGEAFF
v_gene: TRBV4-3; j_gene: TRBJ2-1; CDR3aa: CASSRQTGTRNDNEQFF
v_gene: TRBV5-6; j_gene: TRBJ1-6; CDR3aa: CASSLDRENSPLHF
v_gene: TRBV12-3/TRBV12-4; j_gene: TRBJ1-5; CDR3aa: CASSPQGAENNQPQHF
v_gene: TRBV11-1; j_gene: TRBJ2-1; CDR3aa: CASSLFGGATRSYNEQFF
v_gene: TRBV7-2; j_gene: TRBJ2-7; CDR3aa: CASSKLRTSGGEEYF
v_gene: TRBV3-1; j_gene: TRBJ1-1; CDR3aa: CASSHRTRGAFF
v_gene: TRBV12-3/TRBV12-4; j_gene: TRBJ2-7; CDR3aa: CASSRQDSSYEQYF
v_gene: TRBV12-3/TRBV12-4; j_gene: TRBJ2-3; CDR3aa: CASNLSPSGRDTQYF
v_gene: TRBV12-5; j_gene: TRBJ2-1; CDR3aa: CASAHPGGFNEQFF